Below, one T cell receptor beta chain is given with its context. Antigen unknown. The data belong to a study of cytomegalovirus exposure and HLA in healthy donors. Study as a whole: A data release that came early held 80 million or so unique TCRs from HLA-typed donors.

The primer mix had 60 Vbeta and 13 Jbeta primers. The protocol was immunoSEQ multiplex PCR, while the TCRdb copy is restricted to in-frame clones and leaves out a portion. The sample has about 190,000 clones, approximately 86% seen once; the top ten hold more than 0.25%. Germline V gene lookup returns CDR1 SGHDN and CDR2 FVKESK. Trimming cost V 4 bases and J 8 bases, with 11 bases left between them. The CDR3 length is 12 residues. Study outcomes and limitations: Several V segments, TRBV6-2 and TRBV6-3 among them, could not be told apart and were dropped. A later analysis found TCR association rates differed by HLA locus, highest for DRB1 and lowest for HLA-C.

This clonotype originated in a woman aged 25 to 45 in good health and CMV-seronegative. The sequencing sample was made of PBMCs. V gene TRBV14 combines with J gene TRBJ1-2; D may be TRBD1 (6 bases). The CDR3 nucleotides are TGTGCCAGCAGCCGGGACACAAGGGGCTACACCTTC. Translated, it gives CASSRDTRGYTF.